These T cell receptor beta chains were read from a single sample in a study of blood T cell repertoires in COVID-19. Here immunoSEQ multiplex PCR was the method, and the copy in TCRdb shows in-frame clones only, minus some. The table includes about 380,000 clones, around 90% detected once. Sequences were obtained from PBMCs or T cells enriched from blood (not recorded which). These receptor sequences come from a young woman who had recovered from COVID-19. The conserved cysteine and the conserved F or W are not part of the CDR3 here. Each record gives: V gene, CDR3 length, J gene, CDR3 protein.

v_call: TRBV7-3
cdr3_length: 11
j_call: TRBJ2-3
cdr3_aa: ASSSGAPDTQY

v_call: TRBV4-1
cdr3_length: 12
j_call: TRBJ2-5
cdr3_aa: ASSTGTSGGGVY

v_call: TRBV11-3
cdr3_length: 12
j_call: TRBJ2-5
cdr3_aa: ASSLGGGQETQY

v_call: TRBV7-9
cdr3_length: 12
j_call: TRBJ1-2
cdr3_aa: ASAVTESVYGYT

v_call: TRBV2
cdr3_length: 13
j_call: TRBJ1-1
cdr3_aa: ASRDRGYMNTEAF

v_call: TRBV3-1/TRBV3-2
cdr3_length: 14
j_call: TRBJ2-1
cdr3_aa: ASSHRTSSINNEQF

v_call: TRBV5-1
cdr3_length: 13
j_call: TRBJ1-1
cdr3_aa: ASSSGVAANTEAF

v_call: TRBV30
cdr3_length: 13
j_call: TRBJ1-5
cdr3_aa: AWTPGDYSNQPQH

v_call: TRBV23-1
cdr3_length: 13
j_call: TRBJ2-5
cdr3_aa: ASSHSDRDQETQY

v_call: TRBV2
cdr3_length: 12
j_call: TRBJ2-5
cdr3_aa: ASLLAGSQETQY

v_call: TRBV7-8
cdr3_length: 14
j_call: TRBJ1-1
cdr3_aa: ASSLDWQDMNTEAF

v_call: TRBV19
cdr3_length: 16
j_call: TRBJ1-1
cdr3_aa: ASSIFVTGQGRNTEAF

v_call: TRBV5-6
cdr3_length: 14
j_call: TRBJ2-1
cdr3_aa: ASSLVLTSGYNEQF

v_call: TRBV3-1/TRBV3-2
cdr3_length: 12
j_call: TRBJ1-2
cdr3_aa: ASNPRYGSYGYT

v_call: TRBV9
cdr3_length: 12
j_call: TRBJ2-1
cdr3_aa: ASSVGTVENEQF

v_call: TRBV27
cdr3_length: 12
j_call: TRBJ2-2
cdr3_aa: ASSNGTGNGELF

v_call: TRBV5-1
cdr3_length: 10
j_call: TRBJ2-7
cdr3_aa: ASSSDIGEQY

v_call: TRBV7-9
cdr3_length: 10
j_call: TRBJ1-1
cdr3_aa: ASSYHRTEAF

v_call: TRBV24-1
cdr3_length: 15
j_call: TRBJ2-2
cdr3_aa: ATSDRRQGSGTGELF

v_call: TRBV15
cdr3_length: 13
j_call: TRBJ1-5
cdr3_aa: ATSRVGRGNQPQH

v_call: TRBV7-2
cdr3_length: 10
j_call: TRBJ2-7
cdr3_aa: ASGTGTTGQY

v_call: TRBV7-9
cdr3_length: 11
j_call: TRBJ1-6
cdr3_aa: ASSLDRDSPLH

v_call: TRBV2
cdr3_length: 12
j_call: TRBJ2-7
cdr3_aa: ASRSGPESYEQY

v_call: TRBV5-1
cdr3_length: 11
j_call: TRBJ2-5
cdr3_aa: ASSFGTQETQY

v_call: TRBV5-8
cdr3_length: 13
j_call: TRBJ2-1
cdr3_aa: ASSLRESSYNEQF

v_call: TRBV13
cdr3_length: 11
j_call: TRBJ1-5
cdr3_aa: ASSLQGWQPQH

v_call: TRBV19
cdr3_length: 14
j_call: TRBJ1-6
cdr3_aa: ASSITGALDNSPLH

v_call: TRBV10-3
cdr3_length: 11
j_call: TRBJ2-7
cdr3_aa: AISARAGEEQY

v_call: TRBV3-1/TRBV3-2
cdr3_length: 15
j_call: TRBJ1-2
cdr3_aa: ASSQDRRAQGGYGYT